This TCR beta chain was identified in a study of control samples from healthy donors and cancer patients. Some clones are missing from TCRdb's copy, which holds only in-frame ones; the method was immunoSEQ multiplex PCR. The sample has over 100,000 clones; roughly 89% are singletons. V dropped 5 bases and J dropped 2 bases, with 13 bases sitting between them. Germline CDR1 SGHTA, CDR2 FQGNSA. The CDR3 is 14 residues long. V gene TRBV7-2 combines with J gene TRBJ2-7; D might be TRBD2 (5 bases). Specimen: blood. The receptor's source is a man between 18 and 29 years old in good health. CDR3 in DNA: TGTGCCAGCAGCGTACGGGGTTCCGCCTACGAGCAGTACTTC. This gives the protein CASSVRGSAYEQYF.